This is a list of T cell receptor beta chains from one sample in a study of response to subunit inactivated influenza vaccine. Each CDR3 protein is one row after TCRdb ran MiXCR on the RT-PCR reads. The data contain about 570,000 distinct CDR3 sequences, roughly 12% of them seen just once; the ten biggest clones take up more than 8.5%. Sample: PBMCs from blood, taken on the day of vaccination. The receptor source for this set is a man aged 45-65 years who received an inactivated influenza vaccine. CDR3s include the opening cysteine and the closing phenylalanine or tryptophan. The D gene is left open where the match is weak. The listing skips clone size in some rows; elsewhere it reads once, few, many or a size class.

>TRBV7-9|NA|TRBJ2-1|once
CASSSLTGKSYNEQFF
TGTGCCAGCAGCTCCCTTACAGGGAAGTCCTACAATGAGCAGTTCTTC
>TRBV11-2|NA|TRBJ2-7|few
CASSLRVRGLHEQYF
TGTGCCAGCAGCTTAAGAGTGAGGGGACTCCACGAGCAGTACTTC
>TRBV6-5|TRBD2|TRBJ2-2|few
CASISSGGANTGELFF
TGTGCCAGCATTTCTAGCGGGGGCGCGAACACCGGGGAGCTGTTTTTT
>TRBV12-3/TRBV12-4|NA|TRBJ1-2|many
CASRAGTATNYGYTF
TGTGCCAGCAGGGCCGGGACGGCTACTAACTATGGCTACACCTTC
>TRBV29-1|TRBD2|TRBJ2-1|many
CSVQPSGNNEQFF
TGCAGCGTTCAGCCTAGCGGCAACAATGAGCAGTTCTTC
>TRBV7-2|NA|TRBJ2-7|few
CASSLASGVAEQYF
TGTGCCAGCAGCTTAGCCTCAGGGGTTGCGGAGCAGTACTTC
>TRBV6-1|TRBD2|TRBJ2-2|NA
CASRILAGVNTGELFF
TGTGCCAGCAGGATCCTAGCGGGGGTGAACACCGGGGAGCTGTTTTTT
>TRBV12-3/TRBV12-4|NA|TRBJ2-3|NA
CAISLAASPRADTQYF
TGTGCCATCAGTTTAGCAGCCAGTCCTAGGGCAGATACGCAGTATTTT
>TRBV4-3|NA|TRBJ2-7|NA
CASSQGPGWSYEQYF
TGCGCCAGCAGCCAAGGTCCAGGGTGGTCCTACGAGCAGTACTTC
>TRBV28|TRBD1|TRBJ2-3|NA
CASIWTGGTDTQYF
TGTGCCAGCATCTGGACAGGAGGCACAGATACGCAGTATTTT
>TRBV5-5|TRBD2|TRBJ2-1|NA
CASSADSGSFEQFF
TGTGCCAGCAGCGCGGATAGCGGGAGTTTCGAGCAGTTCTTC
>TRBV7-9|NA|TRBJ2-5|few
CASSLARQGGSQYF
TGTGCCAGCAGCTTAGCGAGACAGGGAGGGTCCCAGTACTTC
>TRBV7-2|NA|TRBJ2-3|NA
CASSLGVATDTQYF
TGTGCCAGCAGCCTAGGGGTAGCCACAGATACGCAGTATTTT
>TRBV6-2/TRBV6-3|NA|TRBJ2-5|many
CASSSPGRQETQYF
TGTGCCAGCAGTTCCCCAGGCCGTCAAGAGACCCAGTACTTC
>TRBV29-1|TRBD1|TRBJ1-3|few
CSADLNRGHSGNTIYF
TGCAGCGCCGACCTCAACAGGGGGCACTCTGGAAACACCATATATTTT
>TRBV3-1|NA|TRBJ2-6|NA
CASSQVGHGPYGANVLTF
TGTGCCAGCAGCCAAGTGGGACACGGACCGTATGGGGCCAACGTCCTGACTTTC
>TRBV11-2|TRBD2|TRBJ2-3|few
CASSLALAGVKDTQYF
TGTGCCAGCAGCTTAGCCCTAGCGGGAGTCAAAGATACGCAGTATTTT
>TRBV20-1|TRBD1|TRBJ2-1|NA
CSAGQAGSYNEQFF
TGCAGTGCTGGACAGGCGGGCTCCTACAATGAGCAGTTCTTC
>TRBV12-3/TRBV12-4|NA|TRBJ2-7|few
CASSPGPERDEQYF
TGTGCCAGCAGCCCTGGACCGGAGCGGGACGAGCAGTACTTC
>TRBV4-2|NA|TRBJ1-2|few
CASSSQYGYTF
TGTGCCAGCAGCTCTCAGTATGGCTACACCTTC
>TRBV6-2/TRBV6-3|NA|TRBJ2-1|NA
CASSGGQSVNSYNEQFF
TGTGCCAGCAGTGGAGGTCAGTCGGTAAACTCCTACAATGAGCAGTTCTTC
>TRBV9|NA|TRBJ2-1|NA
CASGARGRVAYNEQFF
TGTGCCAGCGGAGCTCGGGGTAGGGTAGCGTACAATGAGCAGTTCTTC
>TRBV12-3/TRBV12-4|TRBD1|TRBJ2-7|many
CASSRDRTSYEQYF
TGTGCCAGCAGTCGGGACAGGACCTCCTACGAGCAGTACTTC
>TRBV29-1|NA|TRBJ2-1|NA
CSVETRWRFF
TGCAGCGTTGAGACTAGGTGGAGGTTCTTC
>TRBV6-4|NA|TRBJ2-2|many
CASSEEGDTGELFF
TGTGCCAGCAGTGAAGAGGGTGACACCGGGGAGCTGTTTTTT
>TRBV12-3/TRBV12-4|NA|TRBJ1-1|many
CASSSKGSTEAFF
TGTGCCAGCAGTTCGAAGGGGAGCACTGAAGCTTTCTTT
>TRBV30|TRBD1|TRBJ2-7|NA
CAWSESGQGLEQYF
TGTGCCTGGAGCGAATCGGGACAGGGCCTCGAGCAGTACTTC
>TRBV11-1|NA|TRBJ2-1|NA
CASQEGPYNEQFF
TGTGCCAGCCAAGAGGGCCCCTACAATGAGCAGTTCTTC
>TRBV5-1|NA|TRBJ2-6|NA
CASSLQTSGANVLTF
TGCGCCAGCAGCTTGCAGACCTCTGGGGCCAACGTCCTGACTTTC
>TRBV2|TRBD2|TRBJ2-2|many
CASGDPGLANTGELFF
TGTGCCAGCGGTGACCCGGGACTAGCGAACACCGGGGAGCTGTTTTTT
>TRBV4-2|TRBD2|TRBJ2-3|NA
CASSQAGSGTSGGERYTDTQYF
TGTGCCAGCAGCCAAGCAGGCTCCGGGACTAGCGGGGGGGAAAGATACACAGATACGCAGTATTTT
>TRBV7-8|NA|TRBJ2-7|few
CASRRLPGRRNEQYF
TGTGCCAGCAGAAGATTACCGGGACGCCGAAATGAGCAGTACTTC
>TRBV12-3/TRBV12-4|NA|TRBJ1-6|few
CASSTTGSGSPLHF
TGTGCCAGCAGCACTACAGGGTCGGGCTCACCCCTCCACTTT
>TRBV27|NA|TRBJ2-5|few
CASSLLFGGHETQYF
TGTGCCAGCAGTTTATTGTTTGGGGGGCACGAGACCCAGTACTTC
>TRBV9|TRBD1|TRBJ2-1|few
CASNKGAVSYNEQFF
TGTGCCAGCAACAAGGGGGCGGTCTCCTACAATGAGCAGTTCTTC
>TRBV29-1|NA|TRBJ1-2|many
CSVGENYGYTF
TGCAGCGTTGGAGAAAACTATGGCTACACCTTC
>TRBV4-3|TRBD2|TRBJ2-7|few
CASSQGKSGSSYEQYF
TGCGCCAGCAGCCAAGGGAAAAGCGGGAGTTCCTACGAGCAGTACTTC
>TRBV7-2|TRBD1|TRBJ1-5|NA
CASSPWTGSNQPQHF
TGTGCCAGCAGCCCCTGGACAGGGAGCAATCAGCCCCAGCATTTT
>TRBV18|NA|TRBJ2-3|few
CASSPQQTDTQYF
TGTGCCAGCTCACCACAACAGACAGATACGCAGTATTTT
>TRBV7-2|NA|TRBJ2-6|once
CASSSHGANVLTF
TGTGCCAGCAGCTCGCATGGGGCCAACGTCCTGACTTTC
>TRBV5-5|NA|TRBJ2-1|few
CASSLGGGGLYFNEQFF
TGTGCCAGCAGCTTGGGGGGTGGGGGCCTTTATTTCAATGAGCAGTTCTTC
>TRBV7-2|NA|TRBJ2-5|many
CASSTPGETQYF
TGTGCCAGCAGCACCCCCGGGGAGACCCAGTACTTC
>TRBV5-1|NA|TRBJ2-5|NA
CASSLDRKGTQYF
TGCGCCAGCAGCTTGGACAGGAAAGGGACCCAGTACTTC
>TRBV7-9|NA|TRBJ2-1|many
CASSLDEQFF
TGTGCCAGCAGCTTAGATGAGCAGTTCTTC
>TRBV7-2|NA|TRBJ2-2|many
CASSLVKGTGELFF
TGTGCCAGCAGCTTAGTTAAAGGCACCGGGGAGCTGTTTTTT
>TRBV27|NA|TRBJ2-3|few
CASSQTVLDTQYF
TGTGCCAGCAGTCAAACAGTACTCGATACGCAGTATTTT
>TRBV18|TRBD2|TRBJ2-1|NA
CASSPIGLADYNEQFF
TGTGCCAGCTCACCAATAGGACTAGCGGATTACAATGAGCAGTTCTTC
>TRBV5-1|TRBD1|TRBJ1-6|NA
CASSLAGTGGGDSPLHF
TGCGCCAGCAGCTTGGCCGGGACAGGCGGGGGGGATTCACCCCTCCACTTT